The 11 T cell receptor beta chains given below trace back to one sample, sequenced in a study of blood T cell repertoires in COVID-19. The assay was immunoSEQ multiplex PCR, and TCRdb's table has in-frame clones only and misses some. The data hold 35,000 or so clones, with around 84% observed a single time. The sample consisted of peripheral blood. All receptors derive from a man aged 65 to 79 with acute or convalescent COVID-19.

The CDR3 DNA reads as TGTGCCAGTAGGACAGATTTGAATTCACCCCTCCACTTT. As protein: CASRTDLNSPLHF. The rearrangement links TRBV14 to TRBJ1-6; maybe TRBD1 (6 bases). V lost 9 bases, J lost 7 bases, and 13 bases lay in between. The CDR3 contains 13 residues. In germline, CDR1 is SGHDN, CDR2 FVKESK.

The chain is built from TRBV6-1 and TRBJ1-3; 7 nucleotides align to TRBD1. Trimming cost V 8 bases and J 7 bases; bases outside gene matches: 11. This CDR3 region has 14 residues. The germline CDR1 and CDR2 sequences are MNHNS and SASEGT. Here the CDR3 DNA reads TGTGCCAGCGGCCCTCACAGGGGAGTTAACACCATATATTTT. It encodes CASGPHRGVNTIYF.

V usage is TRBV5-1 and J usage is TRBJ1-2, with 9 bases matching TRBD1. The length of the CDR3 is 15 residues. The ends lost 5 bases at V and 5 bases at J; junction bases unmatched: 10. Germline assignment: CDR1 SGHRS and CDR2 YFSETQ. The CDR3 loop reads CASRVQGAVEYGYTF. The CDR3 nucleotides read TGCGCCAGCAGAGTACAGGGGGCAGTAGAATATGGCTACACCTTC.

The CDR3 protein is CASRWTGGFDYGYTF. In nucleotides, the CDR3 is TGTGCCAGCAGGTGGACAGGGGGCTTTGACTATGGCTACACCTTC. The gene calls are TRBV28 and TRBJ1-2; 11 bases fit TRBD1. The CDR3 loop spans 15 amino acids. Germline V gives CDR1 MDHEN, CDR2 SYDVKM. V shed 6 bases and J 3 bases; nucleotides not matched to a gene: 6.

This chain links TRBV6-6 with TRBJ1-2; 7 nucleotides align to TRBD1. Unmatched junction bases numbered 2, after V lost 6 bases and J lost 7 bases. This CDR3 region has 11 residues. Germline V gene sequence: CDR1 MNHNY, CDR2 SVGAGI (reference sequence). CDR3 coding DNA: TGTGCCAGCAGCAGACAGGGTGGCTACACCTTC. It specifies CASSRQGGYTF.

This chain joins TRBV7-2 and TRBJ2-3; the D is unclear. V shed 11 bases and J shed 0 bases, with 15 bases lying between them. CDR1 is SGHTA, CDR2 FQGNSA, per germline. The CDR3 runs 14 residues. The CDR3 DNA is TGTGCCTCGTCCTCGCGTACTAGCACAGATACGCAGTATTTT. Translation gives CASSSRTSTDTQYF. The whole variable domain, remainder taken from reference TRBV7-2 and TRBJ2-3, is GAGVSQSPSNKVTEKGKDVELRCDPISGHTALYWYRQSLGQGLEFLIYFQGNSAPDKSGLPSDRFSAERTGGSVSTLTIQRTQQEDSAVYLCASSSRTSTDTQYFGPGTRLTVL.

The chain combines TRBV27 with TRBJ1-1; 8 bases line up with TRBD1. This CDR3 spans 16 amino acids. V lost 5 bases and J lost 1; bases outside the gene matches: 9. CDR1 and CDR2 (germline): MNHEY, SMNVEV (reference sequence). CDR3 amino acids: CASSPGQGRANTEAFF. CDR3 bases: TGTGCCAGCAGTCCCGGACAGGGTAGGGCGAACACTGAAGCTTTCTTT.

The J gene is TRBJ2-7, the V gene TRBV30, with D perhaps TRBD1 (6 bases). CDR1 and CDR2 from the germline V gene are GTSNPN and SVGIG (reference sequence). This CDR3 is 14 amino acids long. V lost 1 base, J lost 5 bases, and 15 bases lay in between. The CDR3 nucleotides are TGTGCCTGGAGTGCCCAGGGAACAGGGAACGAGCAGTACTTC. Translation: CAWSAQGTGNEQYF.

The CDR3 loop is CASSWDRRGNTEAFF. The CDR3 nucleotides read TGTGCCAGCAGTTGGGACAGGAGGGGGAACACTGAAGCTTTCTTT. The chain links TRBV27 to TRBJ1-1, with 8 nucleotides matching TRBD1. The CDR3 sequence is 15 residues long. The germline gives CDR1 MNHEY, CDR2 SMNVEV (reference sequence). The trim removed 4 bases at V and 1 base at J, leaving 5 bases unmatched.

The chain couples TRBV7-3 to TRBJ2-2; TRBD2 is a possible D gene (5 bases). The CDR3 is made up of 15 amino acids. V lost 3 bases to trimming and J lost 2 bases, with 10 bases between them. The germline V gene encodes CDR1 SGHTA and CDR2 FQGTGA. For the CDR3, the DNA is TGTGCCAGCAGCTTCGGTCCGGGAAACACCGGGGAGCTGTTTTTT. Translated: CASSFGPGNTGELFF.

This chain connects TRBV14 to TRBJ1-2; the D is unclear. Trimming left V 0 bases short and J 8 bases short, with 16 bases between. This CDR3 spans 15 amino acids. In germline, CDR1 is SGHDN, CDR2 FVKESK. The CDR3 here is CASSQDSARYSGYTF. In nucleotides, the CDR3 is TGTGCCAGCAGCCAAGACAGCGCCCGCTATTCCGGCTACACCTTC.